The entry below describes one T cell receptor beta chain. The data originate from a study of T-cell reconstitution after alpha-beta-depleted transplantation in children. Germline lookup yields CDR1 SEHNR and CDR2 FQNEAQ (reference sequence). V was clipped by 3 bases and J by 7 bases; unmatched bases: 7. This CDR3 is 15 amino acids long. This sample's TCRbeta library carried unique molecular identifier barcodes. TCRdb re-called the PCR reads with MiXCR, one entry per CDR3 protein. The profile covers about 370,000 distinct CDR3 sequences, with approximately 20% appearing a single time and less than 4.5% taken by the ten largest.

Sequencing used PBMCs from the stem cell graft donor, obtained from the stem cell graft. This rearrangement joins TRBV7-9 to TRBJ2-1; 9 bases align to TRBD1. The origin of this receptor is a human donor who donated a stem cell graft to a child with acute myeloid leukemia. The CDR3 loop is CASSLSGTGWNEQFF. The CDR3 nucleotides are TGTGCCAGCAGCTTGTCTGGGACAGGGTGGAATGAGCAGTTCTTC.